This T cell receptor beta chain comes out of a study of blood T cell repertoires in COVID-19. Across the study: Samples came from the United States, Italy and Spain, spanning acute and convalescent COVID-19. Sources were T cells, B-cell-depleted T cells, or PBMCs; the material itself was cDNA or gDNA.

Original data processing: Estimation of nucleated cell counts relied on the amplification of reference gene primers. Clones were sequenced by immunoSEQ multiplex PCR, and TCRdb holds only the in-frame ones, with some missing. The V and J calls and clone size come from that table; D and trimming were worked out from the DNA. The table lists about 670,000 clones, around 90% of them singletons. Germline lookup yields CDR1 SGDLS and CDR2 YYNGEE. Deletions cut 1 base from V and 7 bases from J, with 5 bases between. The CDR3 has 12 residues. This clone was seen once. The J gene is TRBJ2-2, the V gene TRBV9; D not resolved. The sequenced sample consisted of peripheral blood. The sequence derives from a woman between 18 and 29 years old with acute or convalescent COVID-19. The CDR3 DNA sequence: TGTGCCAGCAGCGTACCCCGCGGGGAGCTGTTTTTT. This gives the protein CASSVPRGELFF.